A selection of T cell receptor beta chains follows, all from one sample in a study of cytomegalovirus exposure and HLA in healthy donors. Sequencing used immunoSEQ multiplex PCR; TCRdb keeps in-frame clones, though not all of them. The sample holds about 170,000 clones, around 77% seen once. Source material: PBMCs. Receptors originate from a female donor in good health and CMV-seronegative. Both conserved end residues are part of each CDR3. A D gene is named only where the DNA matches it firmly. A clone size is listed for some rows: how often the clone was seen (once, few, many), or a class if it is expanded.

v_call,j_call,d_call,clone_size,cdr3_aa,cdr3_nt
TRBV11-3,TRBJ2-1,NA,NA,CASMGTPDEQFF,TGTGCCAGCATGGGGACTCCCGATGAGCAGTTCTTC
TRBV2,TRBJ2-1,TRBD2,NA,CASSELAGGSYNEQFF,TGTGCCAGCAGTGAATTAGCGGGAGGATCCTACAATGAGCAGTTCTTC
TRBV28,TRBJ2-7,NA,NA,CASSRRELSYEQYF,TGTGCCAGCAGCCGCCGGGAGCTCTCCTACGAGCAGTACTTC
TRBV28,TRBJ1-6,TRBD1,few,CASRPQGSNSPLHF,TGTGCCAGCAGGCCACAGGGGTCGAATTCACCCCTCCACTTT
TRBV28,TRBJ2-7,NA,NA,CASSRETSRPYEQYF,TGTGCCAGCAGCCGTGAGACTAGTCGACCCTACGAGCAGTACTTC
TRBV5-1,TRBJ1-5,TRBD1,NA,CASSLGQGSFQPQHF,TGCGCCAGCAGCTTGGGACAGGGGAGCTTTCAGCCCCAGCATTTT
TRBV9,TRBJ2-5,TRBD2,NA,CASSVGTRAGQETQYF,TGTGCCAGCAGCGTAGGGACTAGGGCCGGTCAAGAGACCCAGTACTTC
TRBV25-1,TRBJ1-2,NA,once,CASSESLQNGYTF,TGTGCCAGCAGTGAATCACTGCAAAATGGCTACACCTTC
TRBV7-3,TRBJ2-1,NA,NA,CASSPGLSSYNEQFF,TGTGCCAGCAGCCCGGGACTTAGCTCCTACAATGAGCAGTTCTTC
TRBV28,TRBJ1-4,TRBD1,NA,CASSPQTGAGEKLFF,TGTGCCAGCAGTCCCCAGACAGGGGCTGGTGAAAAACTGTTTTTT
TRBV6-5,TRBJ1-1,TRBD1,NA,CASRRGGNVKTEAFF,TGTGCCAGCAGACGAGGGGGCAATGTGAAGACTGAAGCTTTCTTT
TRBV27,TRBJ1-1,NA,NA,CASSPTQGWGVGTEAFF,TGTGCCAGCAGTCCAACGCAGGGCTGGGGGGTTGGCACTGAAGCTTTCTTT
TRBV7-8,TRBJ2-1,TRBD2,once,CASSGYGGTLGYNEQFF,TGTGCCAGCAGCGGATACGGGGGGACCCTCGGATACAATGAGCAGTTCTTC
TRBV11-3,TRBJ2-2,TRBD1,NA,CASSYKRGQKNTGELFF,TGTGCCAGCAGCTATAAAAGGGGGCAAAAGAACACCGGGGAGCTGTTTTTT
TRBV7-2,TRBJ2-3,NA,once,CASSLGTPWGWADTQYF,TGTGCCAGCAGCTTAGGGACTCCTTGGGGTTGGGCAGATACGCAGTATTTT
TRBV5-3,TRBJ2-7,NA,once,CARSFPGTYEQYF,TGTGCCAGAAGCTTCCCAGGGACCTACGAGCAGTACTTC
TRBV6-1,TRBJ2-5,TRBD2,few,CASTFQRGKETQYF,TGTGCCAGTACCTTCCAGCGGGGAAAGGAGACCCAGTACTTC
TRBV6-5,TRBJ1-5,NA,once,CASRGGSGNQPQHF,TGTGCCAGCAGGGGAGGGAGCGGCAATCAGCCCCAGCATTTT
TRBV27,TRBJ2-2,NA,NA,CASSLYPGRSGELFF,TGTGCCAGCAGTTTATATCCAGGGAGGTCCGGGGAGCTGTTTTTT
TRBV11-2,TRBJ1-6,NA,NA,CASSPGGNSPLHF,TGTGCCAGCAGCCCGGGGGGGAATTCACCCCTCCACTTT